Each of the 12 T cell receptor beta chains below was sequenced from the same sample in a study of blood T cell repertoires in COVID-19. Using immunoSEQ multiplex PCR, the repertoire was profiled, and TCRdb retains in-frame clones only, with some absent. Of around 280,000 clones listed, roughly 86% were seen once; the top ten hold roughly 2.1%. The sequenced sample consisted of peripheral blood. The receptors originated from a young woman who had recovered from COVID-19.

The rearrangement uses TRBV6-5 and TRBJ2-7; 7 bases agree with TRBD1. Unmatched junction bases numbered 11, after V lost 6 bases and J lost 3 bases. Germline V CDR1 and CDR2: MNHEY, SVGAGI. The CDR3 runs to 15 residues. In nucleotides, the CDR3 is TGTGCCAGCAGGACGATCCGGGACAGTTTCTACGAGCAGTACTTC. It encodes CASRTIRDSFYEQYF.

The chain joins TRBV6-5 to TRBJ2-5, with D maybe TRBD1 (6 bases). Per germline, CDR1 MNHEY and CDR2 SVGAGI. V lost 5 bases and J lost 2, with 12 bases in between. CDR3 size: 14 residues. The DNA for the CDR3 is TGTGCCAGCAGTAGACAGGCTAATCAAGAGACCCAGTACTTC. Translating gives CASSRQANQETQYF.

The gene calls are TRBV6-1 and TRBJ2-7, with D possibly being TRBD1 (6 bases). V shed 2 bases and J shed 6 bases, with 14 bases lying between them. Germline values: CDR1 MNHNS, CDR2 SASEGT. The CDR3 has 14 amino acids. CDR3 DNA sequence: TGTGCCAGCAGTGAATCTGGGACATTCGGCGAGCAGTACTTC. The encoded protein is CASSESGTFGEQYF.

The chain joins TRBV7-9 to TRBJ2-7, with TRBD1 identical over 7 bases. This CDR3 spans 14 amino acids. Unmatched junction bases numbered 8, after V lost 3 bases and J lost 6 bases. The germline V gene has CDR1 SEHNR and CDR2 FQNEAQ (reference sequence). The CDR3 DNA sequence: TGTGCCAGCAGCTTTGCCGGGACAGTGAGCGAGCAGTACTTC. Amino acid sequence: CASSFAGTVSEQYF.

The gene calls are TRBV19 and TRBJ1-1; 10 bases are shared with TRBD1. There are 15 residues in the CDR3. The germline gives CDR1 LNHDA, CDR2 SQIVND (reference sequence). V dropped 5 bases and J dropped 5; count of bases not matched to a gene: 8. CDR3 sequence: CASSFRDRGQTEAFF. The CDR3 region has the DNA TGTGCCAGTAGTTTTCGGGACAGGGGACAAACTGAAGCTTTCTTT.

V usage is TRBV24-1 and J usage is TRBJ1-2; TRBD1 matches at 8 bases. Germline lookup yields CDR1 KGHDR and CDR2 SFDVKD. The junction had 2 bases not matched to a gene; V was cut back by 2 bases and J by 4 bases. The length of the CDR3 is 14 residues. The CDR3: CATSDSGTGYGYTF. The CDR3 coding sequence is TGTGCCACCAGTGATTCCGGGACAGGCTATGGCTACACCTTC.

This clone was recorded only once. The CDR3 here is CATAPSENTEAFF. The CDR3 DNA reads TGTGCCACGGCCCCTTCAGAGAACACTGAAGCTTTCTTT. The chain uses TRBV24-1 and TRBJ1-1; D remains unclear. Germline V gives CDR1 KGHDR, CDR2 SFDVKD. The CDR3 totals 13 residues. V lost 10 bases and J lost 1, with 12 bases in between.

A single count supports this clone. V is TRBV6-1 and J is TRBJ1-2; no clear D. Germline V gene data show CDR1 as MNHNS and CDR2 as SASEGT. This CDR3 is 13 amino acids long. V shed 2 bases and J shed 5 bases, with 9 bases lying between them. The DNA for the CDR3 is TGTGCCAGCAGTGAATCTCCGGGTTATGGCTACACCTTC. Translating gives CASSESPGYGYTF.

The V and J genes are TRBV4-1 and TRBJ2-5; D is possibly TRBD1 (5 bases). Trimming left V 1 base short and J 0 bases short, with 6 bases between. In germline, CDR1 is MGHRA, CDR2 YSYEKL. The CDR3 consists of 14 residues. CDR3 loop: CASSQGQYQETQYF. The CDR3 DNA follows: TGCGCCAGCAGCCAAGGACAGTACCAAGAGACCCAGTACTTC.

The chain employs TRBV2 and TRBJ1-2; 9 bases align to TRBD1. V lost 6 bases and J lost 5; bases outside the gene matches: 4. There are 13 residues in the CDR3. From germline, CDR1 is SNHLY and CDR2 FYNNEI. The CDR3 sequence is CASSGDREYGYTF. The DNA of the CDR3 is TGTGCCAGCAGCGGGGACAGGGAGTATGGCTACACCTTC. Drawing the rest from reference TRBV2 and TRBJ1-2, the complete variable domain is EPEVTQTPSHQVTQMGQEVILRCVPISNHLYFYWYRQILGQKVEFLVSFYNNEISEKSEIFDDQFSVERPDGSNFTLKIRSTKLEDSAMYFCASSGDREYGYTFGSGTRLTVV.

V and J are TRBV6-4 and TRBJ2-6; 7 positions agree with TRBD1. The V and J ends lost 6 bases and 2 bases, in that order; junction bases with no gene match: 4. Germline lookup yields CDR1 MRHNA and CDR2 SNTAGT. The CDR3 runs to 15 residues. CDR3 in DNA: TGTGCCAGCAGCCAAACAGGGGCTGGGGCCAACGTCCTGACTTTC. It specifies CASSQTGAGANVLTF.

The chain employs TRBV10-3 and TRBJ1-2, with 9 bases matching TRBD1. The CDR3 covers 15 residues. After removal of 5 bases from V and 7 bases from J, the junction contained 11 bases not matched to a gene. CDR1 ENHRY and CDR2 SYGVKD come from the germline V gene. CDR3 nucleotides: TGTGCCATCAGTCCCGGGACAGGGCTGGGCGGTGGCTACACCTTC. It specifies CAISPGTGLGGGYTF.